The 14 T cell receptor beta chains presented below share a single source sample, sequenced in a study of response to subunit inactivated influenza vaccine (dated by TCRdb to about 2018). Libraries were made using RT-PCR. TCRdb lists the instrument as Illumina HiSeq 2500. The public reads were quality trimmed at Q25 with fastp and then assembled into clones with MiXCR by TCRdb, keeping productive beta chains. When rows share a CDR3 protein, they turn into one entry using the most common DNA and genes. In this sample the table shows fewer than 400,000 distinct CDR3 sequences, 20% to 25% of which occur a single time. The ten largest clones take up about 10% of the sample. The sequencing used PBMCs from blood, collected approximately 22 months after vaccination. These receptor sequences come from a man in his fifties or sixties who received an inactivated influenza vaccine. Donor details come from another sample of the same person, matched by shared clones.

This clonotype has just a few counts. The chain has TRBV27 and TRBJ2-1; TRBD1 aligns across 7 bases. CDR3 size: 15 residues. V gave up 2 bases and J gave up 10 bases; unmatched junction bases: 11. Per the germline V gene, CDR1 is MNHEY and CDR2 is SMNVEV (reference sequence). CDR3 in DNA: TGTGCCAGCAGTTTAAGAGGGGGCCTAGCATTCGAGCAGTTCTTC. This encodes CASSLRGGLAFEQFF.

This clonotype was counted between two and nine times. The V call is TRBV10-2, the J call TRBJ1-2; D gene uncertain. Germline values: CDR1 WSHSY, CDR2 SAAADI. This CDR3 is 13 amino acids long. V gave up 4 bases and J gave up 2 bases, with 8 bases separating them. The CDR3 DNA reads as TGCGCCAGCAGTGGTTGGAGGAACTATGGCTACACCTTC. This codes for CASSGWRNYGYTF.

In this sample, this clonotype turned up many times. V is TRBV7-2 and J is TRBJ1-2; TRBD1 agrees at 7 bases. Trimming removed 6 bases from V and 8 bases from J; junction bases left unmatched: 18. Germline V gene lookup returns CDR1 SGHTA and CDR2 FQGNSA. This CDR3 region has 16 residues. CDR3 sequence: CASRQNGPGQIGGYTF. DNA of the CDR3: TGTGCCAGCAGACAGAATGGCCCGGGACAGATAGGCGGCTACACCTTC.

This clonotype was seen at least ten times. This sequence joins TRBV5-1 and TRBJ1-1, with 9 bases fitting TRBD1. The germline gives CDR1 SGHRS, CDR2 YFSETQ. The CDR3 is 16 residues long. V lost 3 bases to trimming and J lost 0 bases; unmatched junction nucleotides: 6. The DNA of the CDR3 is TGCGCCAGCAGCTCACAGGGGGCGAGAATGAACACTGAAGCTTTCTTT. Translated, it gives CASSSQGARMNTEAFF.

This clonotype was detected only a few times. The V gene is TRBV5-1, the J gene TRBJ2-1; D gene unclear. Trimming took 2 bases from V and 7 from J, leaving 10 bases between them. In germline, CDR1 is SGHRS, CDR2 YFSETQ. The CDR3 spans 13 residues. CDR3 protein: CASSLPPGNEQFF. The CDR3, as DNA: TGCGCCAGCAGCTTACCGCCTGGGAATGAGCAGTTCTTC.

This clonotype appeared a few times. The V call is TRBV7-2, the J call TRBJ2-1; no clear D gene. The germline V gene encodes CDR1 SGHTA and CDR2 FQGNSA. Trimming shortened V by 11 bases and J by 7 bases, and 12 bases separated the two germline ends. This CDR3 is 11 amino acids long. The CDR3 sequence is CAFQAFNEQFF. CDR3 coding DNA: TGTGCCTTTCAAGCTTTTAATGAGCAGTTCTTC.

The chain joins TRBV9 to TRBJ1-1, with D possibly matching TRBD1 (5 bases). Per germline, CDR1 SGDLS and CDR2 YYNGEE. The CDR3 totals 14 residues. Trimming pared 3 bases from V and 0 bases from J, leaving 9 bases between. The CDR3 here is CASSATAVNTEAFF. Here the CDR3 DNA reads TGTGCCAGCAGCGCGACAGCAGTGAACACTGAAGCTTTCTTT.

CDR3 DNA sequence: TGCGCCAGCAGCCAGGGGGGGGGAATTGGGATTGGAAATTCACCCCTCCACTTT. Amino acids: CASSQGGGIGIGNSPLHF. The chain employs TRBV4-3 and TRBJ1-6; D possibly corresponds to TRBD1 (5 bases). V was cut by 3 bases and J by 7 bases, with 22 bases left in between. Germline assignment: CDR1 LGHNA and CDR2 YSLEER. CDR3 length: 18 amino acids.

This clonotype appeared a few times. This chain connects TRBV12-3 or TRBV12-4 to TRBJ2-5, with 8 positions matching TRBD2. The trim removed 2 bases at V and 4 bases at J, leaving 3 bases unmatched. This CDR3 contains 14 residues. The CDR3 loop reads CASSLSGSGETQYF. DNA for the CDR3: TGTGCCAGCAGTTTAAGCGGGAGCGGAGAGACCCAGTACTTC.

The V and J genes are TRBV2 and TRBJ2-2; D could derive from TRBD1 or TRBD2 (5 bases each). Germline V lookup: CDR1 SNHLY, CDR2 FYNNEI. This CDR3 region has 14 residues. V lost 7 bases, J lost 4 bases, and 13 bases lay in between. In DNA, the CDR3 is TGTGCCAGCATGGACCGAGGGACCACCGGGGAGCTGTTTTTT. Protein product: CASMDRGTTGELFF.

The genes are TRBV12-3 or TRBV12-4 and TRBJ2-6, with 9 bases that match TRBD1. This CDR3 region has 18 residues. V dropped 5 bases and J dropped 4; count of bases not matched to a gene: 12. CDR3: CASSPITGTGYGANVLTF. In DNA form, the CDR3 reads TGTGCCAGCAGTCCAATCACCGGGACAGGGTACGGGGCCAACGTCCTGACTTTC.

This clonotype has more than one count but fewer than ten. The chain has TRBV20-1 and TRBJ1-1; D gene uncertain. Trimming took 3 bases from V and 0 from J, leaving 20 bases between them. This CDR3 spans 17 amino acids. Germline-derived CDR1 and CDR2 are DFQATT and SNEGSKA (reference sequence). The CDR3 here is CSASLGTGIHMNTEAFF. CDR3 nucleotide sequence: TGCAGTGCTAGTCTGGGCACGGGAATCCACATGAACACTGAAGCTTTCTTT.

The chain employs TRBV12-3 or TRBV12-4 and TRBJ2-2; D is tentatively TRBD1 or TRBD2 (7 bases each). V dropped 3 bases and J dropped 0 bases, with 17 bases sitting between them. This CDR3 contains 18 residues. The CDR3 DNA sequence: TGTGCCAGCAGTTTCGGCAGGGGGGGGTTCGCGAACACCGGGGAGCTGTTTTTT. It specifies CASSFGRGGFANTGELFF.

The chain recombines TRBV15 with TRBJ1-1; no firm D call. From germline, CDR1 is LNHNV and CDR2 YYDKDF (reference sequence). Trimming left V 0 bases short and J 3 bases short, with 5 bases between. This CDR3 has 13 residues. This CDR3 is CATSRDPDTEAFF. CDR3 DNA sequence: TGTGCCACCAGCAGAGATCCCGACACTGAAGCTTTCTTT. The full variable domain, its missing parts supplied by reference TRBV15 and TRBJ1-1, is DAMVIQNPRYQVTQFGKPVTLSCSQTLNHNVMYWYQQKSSQAPKLLFHYYDKDFNNEADTPDNFQSRRPNTSFCFLDIRSPGLGDTAMYLCATSRDPDTEAFFGQGTRLTVV.